These 29 T cell receptor beta chains were sequenced from one sample in a study of blood T cells in healthy people across ages. PCR was performed a second time for about 7 to 12 cycles using a sample-barcoded 5' primer and a J-beta primer mix. Via MiXCR, TCRdb re-called the 5' RACE reads, giving one row per CDR3 protein. The sample records under 800,000 distinct CDR3 sequences, around 20% being singletons. What was sequenced was blood. The origin of the receptors is a man between 65 and 85 years old in good health.

V usage is TRBV13 and J usage is TRBJ2-1, with 7 bases matching TRBD2. The trim removed 6 bases at V and 7 bases at J, leaving 15 bases unmatched. Germline lookup yields CDR1 PRHDT and CDR2 FYEKMQ (reference sequence). The CDR3 length is 16 residues. The CDR3: CASSPDVGSGGNEQFF. CDR3 DNA: TGTGCCAGCAGTCCTGACGTGGGTTCCGGGGGGAATGAGCAGTTCTTC.

The J gene is TRBJ2-5, the V gene TRBV3-1; D may be TRBD1 (6 bases). The tail of the sequence fits TRBJ2-1 better, so the J call may be wrong. The CDR3 spans 11 residues. CDR1 and CDR2 (germline): LGHDT, YNNKEL (reference sequence). CDR3 protein: CASSQGQEQFF. The CDR3, as DNA: TGTGCCAGCAGCCAGGGACAAGAGCAGTTCTTC.

J is TRBJ2-2 and V is TRBV6-5; D is ambiguous. Trimming shortened V by 7 bases and J by 2 bases, and 11 bases separated the two germline ends. CDR1 is MNHEY, CDR2 SVGAGI, per germline. CDR3 length equals 14 residues. CDR3 sequence reads: CASTRQINTGELFF. The CDR3 bases are TGTGCCAGCACTCGGCAGATTAACACCGGGGAGCTGTTTTTT.

This clonotype was recorded many times. The J gene is TRBJ1-5, the V gene TRBV6-1; a weak D match, TRBD1 (5 bases). Deletions cut 4 bases from V and 6 bases from J, with 10 bases between. This CDR3 is 13 amino acids long. Per the germline V gene, CDR1 is MNHNS and CDR2 is SASEGT. The DNA of the CDR3 is TGTGCCAGCAGTGGAAGAGGGGTTCAGCCCCAGCATTTT. Its translation is CASSGRGVQPQHF.

A note on this clonotype: The conserved phenylalanine or tryptophan normally closing the CDR3 is absent here, so this likely arose from a read error. This chain links TRBV29-1 with TRBJ2-3, with D possibly matching TRBD1 (6 bases). The CDR3 spans 15 residues. Per germline, CDR1 SQVTM and CDR2 ANQGSEA. Trimming shortened V by 0 bases and J by 3 bases, and 13 bases separated the two germline ends. CDR3 loop: CSVEDLPGETDTQYL. DNA for the CDR3: TGCAGCGTTGAAGACCTTCCAGGGGAGACAGATACGCAGTATTTA.

The sample holds a few counts of this clonotype. The chain employs TRBV20-1 and TRBJ1-2; TRBD1 agrees at 7 bases. The CDR3 totals 14 residues. Germline values: CDR1 DFQATT, CDR2 SNEGSKA (reference sequence). Losses at the gene ends were 3 bases for V and 7 bases for J; bases not matched to a gene: 11. The CDR3 nucleotides are TGCAGTGCTAGTTCTAGGGGCAGGGGGACTGGCTACACCTTC. This encodes CSASSRGRGTGYTF.

This clonotype has just a few counts. The chain is built from TRBV27 and TRBJ1-4; no firm D call. This CDR3 region has 15 residues. CDR1 is MNHEY and CDR2 is SMNVEV in the germline V gene (reference sequence). The V end was cut by 5 bases, the J end by 3 bases, with 13 bases between. The CDR3 region is CASSLRGGPNEKLFF. The CDR3 bases are TGTGCCAGCAGTCTCCGCGGTGGGCCTAATGAAAAACTGTTTTTT. Drawing the rest from reference TRBV27 and TRBJ1-4, the complete variable domain is EAQVTQNPRYLITVTGKKLTVTCSQNMNHEYMSWYRQDPGLGLRQIYYSMNVEVTDKGDVPEGYKVSRKEKRNFPLILESPSPNQTSLYFCASSLRGGPNEKLFFGSGTQLSVL.

This clonotype was recorded a few times. The CDR3 spells CAISQATDLTANSYEQYF. CDR3 in DNA: TGTGCCATTTCACAGGCGACAGACTTGACAGCGAACTCCTACGAGCAGTACTTC. The V and J genes are TRBV6-1 and TRBJ2-5; a weak D match, TRBD1 (5 bases). The end of the DNA is better explained by TRBJ2-7, so the J call may be wrong. Germline assignment: CDR1 MNHNS and CDR2 SASEGT. CDR3 length equals 18 residues.

In this sample, this clonotype turned up many times. The chain links TRBV7-9 to TRBJ1-2; D is unclear. Germline CDR1 and CDR2: SEHNR and FQNEAQ (reference sequence). This CDR3 is built from 16 residues. V shed 1 base and J shed 4 bases, with 16 bases lying between them. The CDR3 bases are TGTGCCAGCAGCTTAGACCTAGAGGAAAAAGCCTATGGCTACACCTTC. Amino acid sequence: CASSLDLEEKAYGYTF.

This clonotype was observed a handful of times. V gene TRBV6-4 combines with J gene TRBJ2-1, with 9 bases aligning to TRBD2. Germline-derived CDR1 and CDR2 are MRHNA and SNTAGT. Trimming cost V 2 bases and J 5 bases; bases outside gene matches: 4. This CDR3 has 15 amino acids. In DNA, the CDR3 is TGTGCCAGCAGTGACCAGGCGGGAGGGAACAATGAGCAGTTCTTC. Translated: CASSDQAGGNNEQFF.

This clonotype was seen a few times. The chain combines TRBV2 with TRBJ2-5; no clear D gene. Deletions cut 4 bases from V and 2 bases from J, with 5 bases between. The CDR3 runs 12 residues. The V gene's germline CDR1 is SNHLY and CDR2 FYNNEI. The CDR3 sequence: CASSGLQETQYF. The CDR3 bases are TGTGCCAGCAGTGGGCTGCAAGAGACCCAGTACTTC.

CDR3 DNA: TGTGCCAGCAGCCCCCTAACTAGCGGGAGTAGAATGGACTTTCGAAACATTCAGTACTTC. It codes for CASSPLTSGSRMDFRNIQYF. The chain carries TRBV7-2 and TRBJ2-4; TRBD2 agrees at 11 bases. The CDR3 extends over 20 amino acids. Trimming took 5 bases from V and 6 from J; bases not matched to a gene: 21. Germline lookup yields CDR1 SGHTA and CDR2 FQGNSA.

In its sample, this clonotype was seen a few times. V gene TRBV20-1 combines with J gene TRBJ2-7, with D perhaps matching TRBD1 or TRBD2 (6 bases each). Germline V gene lookup returns CDR1 DFQATT and CDR2 SNEGSKA (reference sequence). This CDR3 has 15 amino acids. V was clipped by 6 bases and J by 1 base, with 19 bases between them. DNA of the CDR3: TGCAGTGCGCAGCGGGCGGGACACGGTTCCTACGAGCAGTACTTC. This translates into CSAQRAGHGSYEQYF.

A remark on this clonotype: An end of the junction does not agree with germline; a read error may underlie this. The CDR3 reads CAGSYPGRTETQYF. The CDR3 DNA sequence: TGTGCCGGCAGCTACCCAGGACGTACAGAGACCCAGTACTTC. V and J are TRBV6-2 or TRBV6-3 and TRBJ2-5; no clear D. There are 14 residues in the CDR3. CDR1 and CDR2 (germline): MNHEY, SVGEGT.

This clonotype was recorded at least ten times. This chain uses TRBV7-2 with TRBJ2-5; possibly TRBD1 for D (6 bases). The CDR3 loop spans 14 amino acids. Germline lookup yields CDR1 SGHTA and CDR2 FQGNSA. V was cut by 4 bases and J by 5 bases, with 14 bases left in between. The DNA for the CDR3 is TGTGCCAGCAGCTACGGACAGTTAAAGGAGACCCAGTACTTC. It is translated as CASSYGQLKETQYF.

V gene TRBV6-2 or TRBV6-3 combines with J gene TRBJ1-6, with D tentatively TRBD1 (6 bases). CDR1 and CDR2 from the germline V gene are MNHEY and SVGEGT. The CDR3 spans 15 residues. The V end lost 5 bases, the J end lost 4 bases, and 12 bases lay between the germline ends. CDR3 sequence: CASSRPGTYNSPLHF. The CDR3 DNA reads as TGTGCCAGCAGTCGACCCGGGACATATAATTCACCCCTCCACTTT.

V gene TRBV6-5 combines with J gene TRBJ2-3; TRBD1 matches at 8 bases. Germline-derived CDR1 and CDR2 are MNHEY and SVGAGI. The CDR3 loop spans 13 amino acids. The V and J ends lost 6 bases and 5 bases, in that order; junction bases with no gene match: 4. CDR3 DNA sequence: TGTGCCAGCAGCGACAGGGGCATAGATACGCAGTATTTT. Encoded protein: CASSDRGIDTQYF.

This clonotype was counted a few times. The rearrangement uses TRBV12-3 or TRBV12-4 and TRBJ1-4, with D unclear. The CDR3 totals 13 residues. Deletions cut 3 bases from V and 7 bases from J, with 9 bases between. In DNA, the CDR3 is TGTGCCAGCAGTTTCGAGGCGACTGAAAAACTGTTTTTT. Protein product: CASSFEATEKLFF.

This chain uses TRBV12-3 or TRBV12-4 with TRBJ1-5; D is unresolved. The length of the CDR3 is 13 residues. Trimming removed 4 bases at V and 6 bases at J, with 10 bases between. The chain's CDR3 is CASSWSEGQPQHF. The DNA for the CDR3 is TGTGCCAGCAGTTGGTCCGAGGGTCAGCCCCAGCATTTT.

J is TRBJ2-7 and V is TRBV10-3; perhaps TRBD1 as D (5 bases). V dropped 2 bases and J dropped 6 bases, with 14 bases sitting between them. The CDR3 is 14 amino acids. Germline values: CDR1 ENHRY, CDR2 SYGVKD. The CDR3 coding sequence is TGTGCCATCAGTGAGCCCCGGACATCTGGCGAGCAGTACTTC. It codes for CAISEPRTSGEQYF.

DNA of the CDR3: TGTGCCAGCAGTTACCCGACCCCCCCGGTGGCCGACCTTGAGCAGTTCTTC. Amino acid sequence: CASSYPTPPVADLEQFF. This chain joins TRBV6-5 and TRBJ2-1; D is unclear. Trimming pared 2 bases from V and 9 bases from J, leaving 23 bases between. From germline, CDR1 is MNHEY and CDR2 SVGAGI. The CDR3 consists of 17 residues.

This sequence joins TRBV6-1 and TRBJ1-6, with 9 bases fitting TRBD1. CDR3 length: 15 amino acids. Germline V gene data show CDR1 as MNHNS and CDR2 as SASEGT. V was clipped by 4 bases and J by 10 bases; unmatched bases: 8. The CDR3 region is CASSGDRAGESPLHF. CDR3 DNA sequence: TGTGCCAGCAGTGGGGACAGGGCAGGAGAATCACCCCTCCACTTT.

Comment on this clonotype: One end of the junction does not line up with germline, which may come from a read error. CDR3 bases: TGCGCCAGCAGCCCCGGTTGGGGAAACTCCCACGAGCAGTACTTC. Its protein product is CASSPGWGNSHEQYF. The chain uses TRBV5-1 and TRBJ2-7; no clear D gene. Germline CDR1 SGHRS, CDR2 YFSETQ. The CDR3 loop spans 15 amino acids.

This clonotype was seen ten or more times. The chain links TRBV5-1 to TRBJ2-7; 9 bases are shared with TRBD2. This CDR3 is 14 amino acids long. The germline V gene has CDR1 SGHRS and CDR2 YFSETQ. V gave up 4 bases and J gave up 2 bases; unmatched junction bases: 4. CDR3 amino acids: CASSKGLATYEQYF. CDR3 bases: TGCGCCAGCAGCAAGGGACTAGCAACCTACGAGCAGTACTTC.

With regard to this clonotype: A much larger clone sits a single nucleotide away, making a read error possible. The rearrangement joins TRBV7-2 to TRBJ2-1; 7 nucleotides align to TRBD1. The CDR3 runs 15 residues. Germline-derived CDR1 and CDR2 are SGHTA and FQGNSA. CDR3 sequence reads: CASSQDRWSYNEQLF. The CDR3 DNA reads TGTGCCAGCAGCCAGGACAGGTGGTCCTACAATGAGCAGCTCTTC.

This clonotype occurred a few times. The rearrangement links TRBV20-1 to TRBJ2-3; D assignment may be TRBD1 or TRBD2 (6 bases each). The CDR3 is 17 residues long. Germline V CDR1 and CDR2: DFQATT, SNEGSKA (reference sequence). Trimming took off 0 bases at V and 2 bases at J, with 18 bases between the two ends. The chain's CDR3 is CSARDRKGGSVTDTQYF. The CDR3 DNA follows: TGCAGTGCTAGAGATCGGAAAGGGGGGTCGGTCACAGATACGCAGTATTTT.

This clonotype has only a few counts. The rearrangement uses TRBV20-1 and TRBJ1-1, with a tentative D call TRBD1 (6 bases). CDR1 is DFQATT and CDR2 is SNEGSKA in the germline V gene (reference sequence). CDR3 length: 12 amino acids. The germline V and J ends were trimmed by 1 base and 9 bases, with 12 bases remaining between them. The CDR3 reads CSARGEGVKAFF. Written as DNA, the CDR3 is TGCAGTGCTAGAGGTGAGGGGGTAAAAGCTTTCTTT.

This clonotype appeared a few times. The chain combines TRBV11-1 with TRBJ2-5; 12 positions agree with TRBD2. The DNA matches TRBJ2-1 better at its end, which makes the J call doubtful. Germline CDR1 reads SGHAT; CDR2 reads FQDESV (reference sequence). The CDR3 runs 15 residues. DNA of the CDR3: TGTGCCAGCAGCCGGACTAGCGGGAATACCTATGAGCAGTTCTTC. Its protein is CASSRTSGNTYEQFF.

The V gene is TRBV4-3, the J gene TRBJ2-3; 8 bases are shared with TRBD1. The ends lost 1 base at V and 6 bases at J; junction bases unmatched: 6. The CDR3 length is 15 residues. Germline V gene data show CDR1 as LGHNA and CDR2 as YSLEER. The CDR3 sequence: CASSQGQGAGDTQYF. The CDR3 DNA follows: TGCGCCAGCAGCCAAGGCCAGGGGGCGGGGGATACGCAGTATTTT.